Listed here are 6 T cell receptor beta chains from one sample, sequenced in a study of Graves' ophthalmopathy and Graves' hyperthyroidism. Amplification of TCR beta CDR3 regions used RNA transcripts. An initial RT-PCR round employing HTBI primers preceded a second-round multiplex PCR. TCRdb independently ran MiXCR on the multiplex PCR reads; one entry per CDR3 protein. Of just over 400,000 distinct CDR3 sequences listed, about 21% are singletons. Sequenced material: peripheral blood. These receptors were taken from a woman under 30 with stable Graves' hyperthyroidism.

Remarks on this clonotype: A much larger clonotype is one base distant, so this may be a read error. The V call is TRBV6-5, the J call TRBJ1-1, with D perhaps TRBD1 (6 bases). The CDR3 has 14 amino acids. Germline values: CDR1 MNHEY, CDR2 SVGAGI. Here the CDR3 reads CASSYLTGNSEAFF. The CDR3 nucleotides read TGTGCCAGCAGTTATCTCACAGGGAACTCTGAAGCTTTCTTT.

On this clonotype: At one of its ends the junction is not consistent with the germline gene, which may arise from a read error. The chain carries TRBV12-3 or TRBV12-4 and TRBJ1-1; no clear D gene. The CDR3 sequence is 13 residues long. CDR3 region: CAGSFGGNTEAFF. CDR3 nucleotides: TGTGCCGGCAGTTTCGGAGGGAACACTGAAGCTTTCTTT.

The chain joins TRBV24-1 to TRBJ2-7, with 11 nucleotides matching TRBD2. The trim removed 5 bases at V and 4 bases at J, leaving 6 bases unmatched. CDR1 is KGHDR and CDR2 is SFDVKD in the germline V gene. This CDR3 has 15 residues. CDR3 amino acids: CATSVGLAEPYEQYF. In DNA form, the CDR3 reads TGTGCCACCAGTGTGGGACTAGCGGAGCCATACGAGCAGTACTTC.

This clonotype was seen repeatedly, ten times or more. The chain uses TRBV5-1 and TRBJ2-5; TRBD1 matches 7 bases. Losses at the gene ends were 0 bases for V and 4 bases for J; bases not matched to a gene: 0. The CDR3 sequence is 13 residues long. The germline CDR1 and CDR2 sequences are SGHRS and YFSETQ. As DNA, the CDR3 is TGCGCCAGCAGCTTGGAGGGGGCAGAGACCCAGTACTTC. This codes for CASSLEGAETQYF.

V and J are TRBV19 and TRBJ2-2; D is uncertain. Germline CDR1 reads LNHDA; CDR2 reads SQIVND (reference sequence). The V end lost 5 bases, the J end lost 5 bases, and 15 bases lay between the germline ends. This CDR3 is 15 amino acids long. CDR3 sequence reads: CASSPPRAVTGELFF. As DNA, the CDR3 is TGTGCCAGTAGTCCCCCTCGGGCCGTTACCGGGGAGCTGTTTTTT.

This clonotype was counted many times. The chain couples TRBV7-8 to TRBJ2-7; tentatively, D is TRBD2 (6 bases). V dropped 5 bases and J dropped 0 bases, with 11 bases sitting between them. CDR1 is SGHVS, CDR2 FQNEAQ, per germline. There are 14 residues in the CDR3. The CDR3 protein is CASSPLTSSYEQYF. As DNA, the CDR3 is TGTGCCAGCAGCCCATTGACTAGCTCCTACGAGCAGTACTTC.